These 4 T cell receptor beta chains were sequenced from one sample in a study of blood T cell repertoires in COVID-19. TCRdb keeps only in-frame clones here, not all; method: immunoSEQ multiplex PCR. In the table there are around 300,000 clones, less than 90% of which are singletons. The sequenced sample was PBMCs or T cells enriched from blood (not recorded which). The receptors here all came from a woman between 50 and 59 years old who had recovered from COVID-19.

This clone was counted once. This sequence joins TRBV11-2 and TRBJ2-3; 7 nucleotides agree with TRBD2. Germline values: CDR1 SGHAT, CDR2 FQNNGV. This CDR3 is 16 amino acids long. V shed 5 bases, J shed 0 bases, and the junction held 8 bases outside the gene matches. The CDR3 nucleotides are TGTGCCAGCAGCCCCTTCCAGGGAGGGAGCACAGATACGCAGTATTTT. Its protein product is CASSPFQGGSTDTQYF. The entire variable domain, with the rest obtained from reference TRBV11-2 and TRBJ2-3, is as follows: EAGVAQSPRYKIIEKRQSVAFWCNPISGHATLYWYQQILGQGPKLLIQFQNNGVVDDSQLPKDRFSAERLKGVDSTLKIQPAKLEDSAVYLCASSPFQGGSTDTQYFGPGTRLTVL.

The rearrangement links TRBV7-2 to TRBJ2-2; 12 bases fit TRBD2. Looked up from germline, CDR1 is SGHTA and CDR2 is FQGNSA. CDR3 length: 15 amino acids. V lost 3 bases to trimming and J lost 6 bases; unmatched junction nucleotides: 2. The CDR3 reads CASSFLAGGPGELFF. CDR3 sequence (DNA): TGTGCCAGCAGCTTCCTAGCGGGAGGGCCCGGGGAGCTGTTTTTT.

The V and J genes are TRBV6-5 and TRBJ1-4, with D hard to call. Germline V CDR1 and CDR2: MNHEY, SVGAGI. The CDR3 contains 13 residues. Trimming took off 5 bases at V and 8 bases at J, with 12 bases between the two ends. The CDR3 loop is CASSPIPGEKLFF. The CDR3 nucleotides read TGTGCCAGCAGTCCGATCCCCGGGGAAAAACTGTTTTTT.

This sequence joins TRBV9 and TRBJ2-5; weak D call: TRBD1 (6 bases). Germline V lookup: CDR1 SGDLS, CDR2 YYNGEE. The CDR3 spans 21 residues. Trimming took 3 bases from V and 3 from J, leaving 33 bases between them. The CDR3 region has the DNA TGTGCCAGCAGCGCCAAACTACCGCGTCAGGGGCGTATCCCCCAGGAAGAGACCCAGTACTTC. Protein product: CASSAKLPRQGRIPQEETQYF.